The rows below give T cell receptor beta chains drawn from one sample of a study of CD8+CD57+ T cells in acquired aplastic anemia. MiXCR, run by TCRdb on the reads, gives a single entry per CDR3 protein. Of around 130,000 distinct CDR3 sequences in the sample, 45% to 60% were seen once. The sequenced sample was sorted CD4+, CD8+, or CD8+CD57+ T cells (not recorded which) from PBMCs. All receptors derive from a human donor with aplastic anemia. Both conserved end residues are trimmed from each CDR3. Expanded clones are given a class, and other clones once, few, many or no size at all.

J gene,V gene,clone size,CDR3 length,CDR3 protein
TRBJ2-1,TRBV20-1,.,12,SARDSGGVNEQF
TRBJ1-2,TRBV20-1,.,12,SARARTGNYGYT
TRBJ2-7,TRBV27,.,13,ASSLQREVCDEQY
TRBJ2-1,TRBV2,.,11,ASSRDSNNEQL
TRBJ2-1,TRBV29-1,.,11,SDGQGTYNEQF
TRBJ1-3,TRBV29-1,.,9,SVEEGNAIY
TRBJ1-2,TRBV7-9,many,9,ASSLVYGYT
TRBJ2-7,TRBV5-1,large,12,ASSRVGQGDEQY
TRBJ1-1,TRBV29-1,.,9,SVDPGVEAF
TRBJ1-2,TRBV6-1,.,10,ASSEGGSGYT
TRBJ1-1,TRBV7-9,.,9,ASSERGEAF
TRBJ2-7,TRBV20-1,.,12,SARLAGGVYEQY
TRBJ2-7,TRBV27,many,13,ASTPGTGRSREQY
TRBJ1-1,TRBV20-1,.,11,SARTGTGTEAF
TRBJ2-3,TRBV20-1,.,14,SAVGTSGGAGDTQY
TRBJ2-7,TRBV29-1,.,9,SVTGSYEQY
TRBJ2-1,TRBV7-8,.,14,ASSLAGLAGGHEQF
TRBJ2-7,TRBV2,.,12,ASTEDRTIYEQY
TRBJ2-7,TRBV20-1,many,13,SARDRASGGYEQY
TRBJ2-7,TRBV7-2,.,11,ASSLGDAYEQY
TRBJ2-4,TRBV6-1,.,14,ASTKGEWGAKNIQY
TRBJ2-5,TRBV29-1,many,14,SVEWALAGHQETQY
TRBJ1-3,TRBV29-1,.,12,SVEEWGQANSIY
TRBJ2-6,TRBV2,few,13,ASIRAGPWSNVLT
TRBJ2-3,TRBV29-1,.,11,SVSGTGVDTQY
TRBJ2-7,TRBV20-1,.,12,SARGLEGIYEQY
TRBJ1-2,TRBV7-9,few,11,ASSLSGEYGYT
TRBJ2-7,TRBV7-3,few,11,ASSLGTAGEQY
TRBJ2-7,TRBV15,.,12,ATSREASGYEQY
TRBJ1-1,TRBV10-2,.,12,ATWGSGPNTEAF
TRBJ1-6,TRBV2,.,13,ASSPRDSSNSPLH
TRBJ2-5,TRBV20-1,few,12,SAPIRPAYETQY
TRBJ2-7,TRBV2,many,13,ASSEAGGNQYEQY
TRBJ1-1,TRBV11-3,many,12,ASSWSHADTEAF